Below, one T cell receptor (beta chain) is given with its context. Its antigen remains unidentified. The data originate from a study of response to subunit inactivated influenza vaccine. Trimming removed 2 bases from V and 14 bases from J, with 21 bases in between. CDR3 length: 14 amino acids. Germline lookup yields CDR1 SGHDT and CDR2 YYEEEE. General study results and limits: The study's authors posited that every seasonal influenza vaccination enlists few new T cells.

TCRdb re-analysed the RT-PCR reads in MiXCR, keeping a single row per CDR3 protein. The table lists hundreds of thousands of distinct CDR3 sequences, about 25% of them singletons. The receptor comes from a man over 45 who received an inactivated influenza vaccine. The material was CD4+ T cells sorted from PBMCs, obtained roughly 5 days after vaccination. This chain joins TRBV5-6 and TRBJ2-3; tentative D call: TRBD2 (5 bases). CDR3 residues: CASSLRGAYDVPYF. CDR3 in DNA: TGTGCCAGCAGCTTACGGGGAGCCTACGATGTCCCGTATTTT.